This T cell receptor (beta chain) came from a study of response to subunit inactivated influenza vaccine. There are a few counts of this clonotype. Antigen specificity is unknown. Study-wide results and limits: The authors suggested that every seasonal influenza vaccination recruits few new T cells.

The CDR3 is 13 residues long. Germline CDR1 reads MNHNS; CDR2 reads SASEGT. The V end lost 6 bases, the J end lost 8 bases, and 16 bases lay between the germline ends. Each CDR3 protein gets one entry after TCRdb re-called the RT-PCR reads with MiXCR. The table has under 550,000 distinct CDR3 sequences, approximately 7.8% seen once. The V call is TRBV6-1, the J call TRBJ1-1; TRBD1 is a possible D gene (6 bases). Material: PBMCs from blood, obtained around 25 months after vaccination. The source of this sequence is a man aged 50-75 years who received an inactivated influenza vaccine. CDR3 nucleotides: TGTGCCAGCAGAGCGGGGGGGGCAACCGAAGCTTTCTTT. It encodes CASRAGGATEAFF.